The 16 T cell receptor beta chains given below trace back to one sample, sequenced in a study of cytomegalovirus exposure and HLA in healthy donors. Vbeta (60) and Jbeta (13) primers were used in the PCR. Clones were sequenced by immunoSEQ multiplex PCR, and TCRdb holds only the in-frame ones, with some missing. In total, the table holds 85,000 or so clones. The sample comprised PBMCs. Receptors were obtained from a young woman in good health and CMV-seronegative.

This sequence joins TRBV2 and TRBJ1-1; D is unresolved. Germline V gene sequence: CDR1 SNHLY, CDR2 FYNNEI. The CDR3 extends over 18 amino acids. Trimming removed 2 bases at V and 3 bases at J, with 22 bases between. This CDR3 is CASSEQLQVRGLDTEAFF. CDR3 bases: TGTGCCAGCAGTGAACAACTCCAAGTGCGGGGTCTCGACACTGAAGCTTTCTTT.

The genes are TRBV7-9 and TRBJ2-1, with D perhaps matching TRBD2 (6 bases). Per germline, CDR1 SEHNR and CDR2 FQNEAQ (reference sequence). V was shortened by 3 bases and J by 8 bases, with 17 bases between the two germline ends. The CDR3 length is 15 residues. Here the CDR3 reads CASSFSGPPGDEQFF. The DNA for the CDR3 is TGTGCCAGCAGCTTTAGCGGTCCCCCGGGGGATGAGCAGTTCTTC. The variable domain in full, with the rest retrieved from reference TRBV7-9 and TRBJ2-1, is DTGVSQNPRHKITKRGQNVTFRCDPISEHNRLYWYRQTLGQGPEFLTYFQNEAQLEKSRLLSDRFSAERPKGSFSTLEIQRTEQGDSAMYLCASSFSGPPGDEQFFGPGTRLTVL.

The V call is TRBV7-8, the J call TRBJ2-3, with 10 bases fitting TRBD2. With 0 bases clipped from V and 3 bases from J, the junction kept 6 bases outside the gene matches. The CDR3 extends over 17 amino acids. The V gene's germline CDR1 is SGHVS and CDR2 FQNEAQ. CDR3 amino acids: CASSLAVTSGMTDTQYF. Here the CDR3 DNA reads TGTGCCAGCAGCTTAGCGGTTACTAGCGGGATGACAGATACGCAGTATTTT. The full variable domain, rest sourced from reference TRBV7-8 and TRBJ2-3, is GAGVSQSPRYKVAKRGQDVALRCDPISGHVSLFWYQQALGQGPEFLTYFQNEAQLDKSGLPSDRFFAERPEGSVSTLKIQRTQQEDSAVYLCASSLAVTSGMTDTQYFGPGTRLTVL.

The chain joins TRBV27 to TRBJ2-7, with TRBD1 matching 8 bases. V lost 4 bases, J lost 0 bases, and 5 bases stayed unmatched. CDR1 MNHEY and CDR2 SMNVEV come from the germline V gene (reference sequence). The CDR3 is 15 residues long. In nucleotides, the CDR3 is TGTGCCAGCAGTTCCCGGGACAGGTCCTCCTACGAGCAGTACTTC. Translation gives CASSSRDRSSYEQYF.

The chain joins TRBV30 to TRBJ1-1, with D maybe TRBD1 (6 bases). V was clipped by 1 base and J by 4 bases, with 16 bases between them. Germline assignment: CDR1 GTSNPN and CDR2 SVGIG (reference sequence). The CDR3 loop spans 15 amino acids. The CDR3 loop is CAWSGRGGRGTEAFF. The DNA of the CDR3 is TGTGCCTGGAGTGGAAGGGGGGGACGAGGCACTGAAGCTTTCTTT.

This chain joins TRBV5-6 and TRBJ2-2, with 11 nucleotides matching TRBD2. Germline CDR1 and CDR2: SGHDT and YYEEEE. V trimming: 0 bases; J trimming: 2 bases; junction bases outside the gene matches: 3. This CDR3 region has 17 residues. Written as DNA, the CDR3 is TGTGCCAGCAGCTTGGAACTAGCGGGGGCCAACACCGGGGAGCTGTTTTTT. Protein: CASSLELAGANTGELFF.

The chain couples TRBV6-1 to TRBJ2-1; 12 bases line up with TRBD2. Germline V gene sequence: CDR1 MNHNS, CDR2 SASEGT. The V segment lost 8 bases and the J segment 8 bases; nucleotides outside the gene matches: 7. The length of the CDR3 is 14 residues. Here the CDR3 reads CASGLAGGLDEQFF. Here the CDR3 DNA reads TGTGCCAGCGGTCTAGCGGGGGGGCTTGATGAGCAGTTCTTC.

This sequence joins TRBV28 and TRBJ2-1; weak D call: TRBD2 (6 bases). This CDR3 region has 13 residues. V was clipped by 2 bases and J by 5 bases, with 7 bases between them. The germline V gene encodes CDR1 MDHEN and CDR2 SYDVKM. CDR3 amino acids: CASSLRRDNEQFF. The CDR3 nucleotides are TGTGCCAGCAGTTTAAGGAGGGACAATGAGCAGTTCTTC.

This rearrangement joins TRBV25-1 to TRBJ1-1; 12 bases align to TRBD1. This CDR3 comprises 13 residues. V gave up 6 bases and J gave up 10 bases; unmatched junction bases: 6. In germline, CDR1 is MGHDK, CDR2 SYGVNS. CDR3 sequence reads: CASRGQGARIAFF. Here the CDR3 DNA reads TGTGCCAGCAGGGGACAGGGGGCACGGATAGCTTTCTTT. The full variable domain, its missing parts supplied by reference TRBV25-1 and TRBJ1-1, is EADIYQTPRYLVIGTGKKITLECSQTMGHDKMYWYQQDPGMELHLIHYSYGVNSTEKGDLSSESTVSRIRTEHFPLTLESARPSHTSQYLCASRGQGARIAFFGQGTRLTVV.

The V and J genes are TRBV27 and TRBJ2-5; TRBD2 might be the D (6 bases). The ends were cut back, 5 bases at V and 5 bases at J, with 15 bases in the middle. The germline V gene has CDR1 MNHEY and CDR2 SMNVEV (reference sequence). The CDR3 runs 14 residues. Here the CDR3 reads CASSTGLKGETQYF. CDR3 bases: TGTGCCAGCAGTACGGGACTCAAAGGGGAGACCCAGTACTTC.

The CDR3 DNA reads TGCGCCAGCAGCTCCTTCGGGGGGGAGAATGAGCAGTTCTTC. Translated, it gives CASSSFGGENEQFF. V gene TRBV5-1 combines with J gene TRBJ2-1; 8 positions match TRBD2. Germline V gene data show CDR1 as SGHRS and CDR2 as YFSETQ. This CDR3 comprises 14 residues. J lost 7 bases, V lost 3 bases, and 6 bases had no gene match.

The chain combines TRBV5-1 with TRBJ2-1, with TRBD2 matching 13 bases. Germline assignment: CDR1 SGHRS and CDR2 YFSETQ. The CDR3 covers 18 residues. The junction had 8 bases not matched to a gene; V was cut back by 4 bases and J by 1 base. The CDR3 coding sequence is TGCGCCAGCAGCCTGGGGACTAGCGGGATCCGTTCCTACAATGAGCAGTTCTTC. Protein: CASSLGTSGIRSYNEQFF. Based on the CDR3 plus reference TRBV5-1 and TRBJ2-1, the full variable domain is KAGVTQTPRYLIKTRGQQVTLSCSPISGHRSVSWYQQTPGQGLQFLFEYFSETQRNKGNFPGRFSGRQFSNSRSEMNVSTLELGDSALYLCASSLGTSGIRSYNEQFFGPGTRLTVL.

The chain employs TRBV9 and TRBJ2-7; D gene unclear. CDR3 length equals 13 residues. Germline V gene sequence: CDR1 SGDLS, CDR2 YYNGEE. Trimming took off 2 bases at V and 0 bases at J, with 6 bases between the two ends. CDR3 loop: CASSVGVSYEQYF. The CDR3 coding sequence is TGTGCCAGCAGCGTTGGAGTCTCCTACGAGCAGTACTTC.

The rearrangement links TRBV5-1 to TRBJ1-1, with D possibly matching TRBD1 (6 bases). With 2 bases removed from V and 5 bases from J, the gap between germline ends came to 13 bases. Germline CDR1 and CDR2: SGHRS and YFSETQ. The CDR3 length is 14 residues. The CDR3 DNA reads as TGCGCCAGCAGCTTACGGAAAGGGGGAACTGAAGCTTTCTTT. Its protein product is CASSLRKGGTEAFF.

The chain uses TRBV20-1 and TRBJ2-1; the D is unclear. The CDR3 loop spans 8 amino acids. CDR1 and CDR2 (germline): DFQATT, SNEGSKA (reference sequence). The CDR3 here is CSPSEQFF. The CDR3 coding sequence is TGCAGCCCCTCTGAGCAGTTCTTC.

The V gene is TRBV30, the J gene TRBJ2-3; the D is unclear. Germline CDR1 is GTSNPN and CDR2 is SVGIG (reference sequence). The CDR3 length is 12 residues. The V and J ends lost 4 bases and 3 bases respectively, with 8 bases between them. CDR3 sequence reads: CAWMSRTDTQYF. Here the CDR3 DNA reads TGTGCCTGGATGAGTAGAACAGATACGCAGTATTTT. The whole variable domain, remainder taken from reference TRBV30 and TRBJ2-3, is SQTIHQWPATLVQPVGSPLSLECTVEGTSNPNLYWYRQAAGRGLQLLFYSVGIGQISSEVPQNLSASRPQDRQFILSSKKLLLSDSGFYLCAWMSRTDTQYFGPGTRLTVL.